The 15 T cell receptor beta chains presented below share a single source sample, sequenced in a study of blood T cell repertoires in COVID-19. Measured with immunoSEQ multiplex PCR; TCRdb has only the in-frame clones, and not every one. The repertoire has around 250,000 clones, over 75% of them found once; the top ten carry under 2.5%. The sequencing input was PBMCs or T cells enriched from blood (not recorded which). The receptor set was obtained from a woman aged 50 to 65 who had recovered from COVID-19.

The rearrangement uses TRBV2 and TRBJ1-3; TRBD1 matches 8 bases. The CDR3 loop spans 15 amino acids. Germline V gene sequence: CDR1 SNHLY, CDR2 FYNNEI. Losses at the gene ends were 5 bases for V and 4 bases for J; bases not matched to a gene: 7. DNA for the CDR3: TGTGCCAGCAGTTTTGACAGGGGAAGAGGAAACACCATATATTTT. Protein product: CASSFDRGRGNTIYF.

V is TRBV5-1 and J is TRBJ1-3; maybe TRBD1 (6 bases). V lost 3 bases to trimming and J lost 7 bases, with 14 bases between them. The CDR3 spans 14 residues. The germline V gene encodes CDR1 SGHRS and CDR2 YFSETQ. CDR3 nucleotide sequence: TGCGCCAGCAGCTCAGGGGCAGTGAAGAACACCATATATTTT. Translated: CASSSGAVKNTIYF.

The gene calls are TRBV19 and TRBJ2-1, with 7 bases identical to TRBD1. The CDR3 spans 13 residues. CDR1 is LNHDA and CDR2 is SQIVND in the germline V gene (reference sequence). J was trimmed by 8 bases and V by 0 bases; bases with no gene match: 1. CDR3 sequence: CASSIETGYEQFF. DNA for the CDR3: TGTGCCAGTAGTATAGAGACAGGGTATGAGCAGTTCTTC.

This rearrangement joins TRBV14 to TRBJ2-7; D is possibly TRBD2 (5 bases). V was pared by 1 base and J by 2 bases, with 12 bases between. The CDR3 loop spans 15 amino acids. Germline V lookup: CDR1 SGHDN, CDR2 FVKESK. For the CDR3, the DNA is TGTGCCAGCAGCCAAGTTCGCCTAGCACCCTACGAGCAGTACTTC. This translates into CASSQVRLAPYEQYF.

This rearrangement joins TRBV12-3 or TRBV12-4 to TRBJ2-1, with 7 bases aligning to TRBD1. CDR3 length: 13 residues. V lost 7 bases to trimming and J lost 6 bases; unmatched junction nucleotides: 6. The CDR3 coding sequence is TGTGCCAGCACCCTGGACAGGCCCAATGAGCAGTTCTTC. Translation: CASTLDRPNEQFF.

V gene TRBV7-9 combines with J gene TRBJ2-7; 9 bases align to TRBD1. The CDR3 has 15 residues. Germline V gene data show CDR1 as SEHNR and CDR2 as FQNEAQ (reference sequence). V was pared by 1 base and J by 5 bases, with 6 bases of the junction left unmatched. The CDR3 DNA reads TGTGCCAGCAGCTTAGTTGGGACAGGGCTGGACGAGCAGTACTTC. Encoded protein: CASSLVGTGLDEQYF.

V and J are TRBV28 and TRBJ2-2; D unclear. This CDR3 region has 12 residues. The ends were cut back, 7 bases at V and 8 bases at J, with 11 bases in the middle. The germline gives CDR1 MDHEN, CDR2 SYDVKM. The DNA for the CDR3 is TGTGCCAGCACTGTTCTGGAGGGGGAGCTGTTTTTT. Its translation is CASTVLEGELFF.

Regarding this clone: No DNA is shown, since the ends of the CDR3 on it are uncertain; the CDR3 is the one TCRdb lists. The V call is TRBV21-1, the J call TRBJ2-2; the DNA was not used to check the table's D call, TRBD1. TRBV21-1 has pseudogene status. The CDR3 has 17 amino acids, counting both end residues. The CDR3 protein is CASSKAVGQGANGELFF.

This clone was detected only once. The V gene is TRBV3-1 (or the pseudogene TRBV3-2), the J gene TRBJ2-1; the match to TRBD2 covers 8 bases. The V gene's germline CDR1 is LGHDT and CDR2 YNNKEL (reference sequence). V was pared by 0 bases and J by 0 bases, with 4 bases of the junction left unmatched. CDR3 length equals 17 residues. The chain's CDR3 is CASSQDQAGGSYNEQFF. The CDR3 DNA sequence: TGTGCCAGCAGCCAAGATCAGGCGGGAGGCTCCTACAATGAGCAGTTCTTC.

This clone was recorded only once. The chain has TRBV9 and TRBJ2-1; possibly TRBD2 for D (6 bases). The CDR3 is made up of 15 amino acids. Germline CDR1 and CDR2: SGDLS and YYNGEE. The V end lost 3 bases, the J end lost 2 bases, and 12 bases lay between the germline ends. DNA for the CDR3: TGTGCCAGCAGCGACCTAGCGCAAACCTACAATGAGCAGTTCTTC. Translating gives CASSDLAQTYNEQFF.

The chain couples TRBV7-9 to TRBJ2-5; the D gene is possibly TRBD2 (6 bases). V gave up 0 bases and J gave up 4 bases, with 9 bases separating them. Looked up from germline, CDR1 is SEHNR and CDR2 is FQNEAQ (reference sequence). The CDR3 is 14 amino acids. CDR3 residues: CASSLAGSGETQYF. CDR3 nucleotides: TGTGCCAGCAGCTTAGCGGGTAGCGGAGAGACCCAGTACTTC.

The chain links TRBV5-5 to TRBJ2-2; 9 bases are shared with TRBD1. The CDR3 is 15 residues long. V dropped 4 bases and J dropped 6; count of bases not matched to a gene: 7. In germline, CDR1 is SGHKS, CDR2 YYEKEE (reference sequence). The CDR3 DNA reads as TGTGCCAGCAGCCAACAGGGGGCGATGGCCGGGGAGCTGTTTTTT. Its translation: CASSQQGAMAGELFF. Full variable domain (missing parts from reference TRBV5-5 and TRBJ2-2): DAGVTQSPTHLIKTRGQQVTLRCSPISGHKSVSWYQQVLGQGPQFIFQYYEKEERGRGNFPDRFSARQFPNYSSELNVNALLLGDSALYLCASSQQGAMAGELFFGEGSRLTVL.

V is TRBV7-3 and J is TRBJ2-7, with TRBD2 matching over 9 bases. The V gene's germline CDR1 is SGHTA and CDR2 FQGTGA. The CDR3 has 14 residues. The J segment lost 3 bases and the V segment lost 5 bases, leaving 5 bases of the junction unmatched. The chain's CDR3 is CASSKSGGLYEQYF. The CDR3 nucleotides are TGTGCCAGCAGCAAAAGCGGGGGGCTCTACGAGCAGTACTTC.

V gene TRBV3-1 (or the pseudogene TRBV3-2) combines with J gene TRBJ2-1; tentative D call: TRBD1 (5 bases). There are 19 residues in the CDR3. Germline V gene data show CDR1 as LGHDT and CDR2 as YNNKEL (reference sequence). V lost 4 bases and J lost 5, with 27 bases in between. This CDR3 reads CASSPAWGTKIPGHNEQFF. The CDR3 nucleotides are TGTGCCAGCAGCCCAGCTTGGGGCACGAAAATACCAGGACACAATGAGCAGTTCTTC.

The rearrangement uses TRBV19 and TRBJ2-7, with D tentatively TRBD1 (7 bases). V was cut by 5 bases and J by 3 bases, with 14 bases left in between. The CDR3 contains 14 residues. CDR1 LNHDA and CDR2 SQIVND come from the germline V gene (reference sequence). The DNA for the CDR3 is TGTGCCAGTAGTTCAGGGGGGAAGGGCTACGAGCAGTACTTC. It yields the protein CASSSGGKGYEQYF.